This T cell receptor (beta chain) was profiled in a study of response to subunit inactivated influenza vaccine. Study results and limitations: It was suggested by the authors that few new T cells are recruited by each seasonal influenza vaccination.

CDR3 length: 16 residues. The germline gives CDR1 SGHRS, CDR2 YFSETQ. V dropped 1 base and J dropped 0 bases, with 11 bases sitting between them. TCRdb called the RT-PCR reads again in MiXCR, with one record for every CDR3 protein. The sample includes about 650,000 distinct CDR3 sequences, about 14% seen only once; the top ten take around 7.6%. Regarding this clonotype: Antigen specificity is unknown.

The sequence derives from a man in his forties or fifties who received an inactivated influenza vaccine. The sample here was PBMCs from blood, taken approximately 15 days before vaccination. The rearrangement joins TRBV5-1 to TRBJ2-1; D is ambiguous. CDR3 sequence (DNA): TGCGCCAGCAGCTTGAGATCTCGGGTCTCCTACAATGAGCAGTTCTTC. This gives the protein CASSLRSRVSYNEQFF. The full variable domain, completed using reference TRBV5-1 and TRBJ2-1, is KAGVTQTPRYLIKTRGQQVTLSCSPISGHRSVSWYQQTPGQGLQFLFEYFSETQRNKGNFPGRFSGRQFSNSRSEMNVSTLELGDSALYLCASSLRSRVSYNEQFFGPGTRLTVL.